This entry lists 15 T cell receptor beta chains sequenced from one sample in a study of blood T cell repertoires in COVID-19 (dated by TCRdb to the early 2020s). The library was made by the immunoSEQ multiplex PCR assay. Not all clones reach the TCRdb copy of this immuneACCESS table, which keeps in-frame sequences only. Checked studies attribute under half of the gap to unresolved V genes and leave the rest unexplained. Present in this sample are about 140,000 clones, around 90% of which were seen just once. Together, the top ten hold 1.5% of the sample. Sequenced material: peripheral blood. The receptors originated from an older woman with acute or convalescent COVID-19.

The chain joins TRBV9 to TRBJ2-1, with D possibly matching TRBD2 (6 bases). V was shortened by 0 bases and J by 0 bases, with 16 bases between the two germline ends. Germline lookup yields CDR1 SGDLS and CDR2 YYNGEE. The CDR3 consists of 18 residues. CDR3 in amino acids: CASSVVVSRRGSYNEQFF. In DNA, the CDR3 is TGTGCCAGCAGCGTAGTCGTTTCCCGGAGGGGCTCCTACAATGAGCAGTTCTTC.

V is TRBV27 and J is TRBJ2-5, with D possibly matching TRBD2 (6 bases). The CDR3 contains 14 residues. The germline V and J ends were trimmed by 1 base and 2 bases, with 8 bases remaining between them. Germline CDR1 reads MNHEY; CDR2 reads SMNVEV (reference sequence). The CDR3 nucleotides read TGTGCCAGCAGTTTATGGGAGGATCAAGAGACCCAGTACTTC. Translation: CASSLWEDQETQYF.

V usage is TRBV6-5 and J usage is TRBJ1-2; the match to TRBD1 covers 11 bases. V trimming: 6 bases; J trimming: 5 bases; junction bases outside the gene matches: 8. Germline loops: CDR1 MNHEY, CDR2 SVGAGI. The CDR3 runs to 15 residues. The CDR3 here is CASRRGQGAGYGYTF. The CDR3 nucleotides are TGTGCCAGCAGAAGAGGACAGGGGGCTGGATATGGCTACACCTTC.

This clone was observed a single time. This chain uses TRBV15 with TRBJ1-1; perhaps TRBD1 as D (5 bases). The CDR3 is 15 amino acids. CDR1 LNHNV and CDR2 YYDKDF come from the germline V gene (reference sequence). V was pared by 4 bases and J by 5 bases, with 17 bases between. CDR3 DNA sequence: TGTGCCACCAGCATAGGGAGGGGCCTGGGAACTGAAGCTTTCTTT. Protein: CATSIGRGLGTEAFF.

V and J are TRBV4-2 and TRBJ2-7, with 8 bases that match TRBD2. CDR1 and CDR2 (germline): LGHNA, YNFKEQ. Trimming cost V 0 bases and J 1 base; bases outside gene matches: 5. The length of the CDR3 is 16 residues. This chain's CDR3 is CASSQEGGGLSYEQYF. CDR3 bases: TGTGCCAGCAGCCAAGAGGGCGGGGGGTTGTCCTACGAGCAGTACTTC.

The chain recombines TRBV7-9 with TRBJ2-1; 9 bases align to TRBD2. Trimming removed 4 bases from V and 7 bases from J; junction bases left unmatched: 8. The CDR3 spans 15 residues. Germline-derived CDR1 and CDR2 are SEHNR and FQNEAQ (reference sequence). Written as DNA, the CDR3 is TGTGCCAGCAGCTCTATTAGCGGGGGAGTTAATGAGCAGTTCTTC. It specifies CASSSISGGVNEQFF. Based on the CDR3 plus reference TRBV7-9 and TRBJ2-1, the full variable domain is DTGVSQNPRHKITKRGQNVTFRCDPISEHNRLYWYRQTLGQGPEFLTYFQNEAQLEKSRLLSDRFSAERPKGSFSTLEIQRTEQGDSAMYLCASSSISGGVNEQFFGPGTRLTVL.

The chain carries TRBV7-2 and TRBJ1-5, with D perhaps matching TRBD1 (5 bases). CDR3 length equals 13 residues. Per germline, CDR1 SGHTA and CDR2 FQGNSA. V shed 5 bases and J shed 6 bases, with 11 bases lying between them. The CDR3 region is CASSPQGGQPQHF. The CDR3 DNA sequence: TGTGCCAGCAGCCCCCAGGGAGGTCAGCCCCAGCATTTT.

V gene TRBV4-1 combines with J gene TRBJ2-7; 7 bases are a match to TRBD1. This CDR3 has 15 amino acids. After removal of 2 bases from V and 3 bases from J, the junction contained 7 bases not matched to a gene. The V gene's germline CDR1 is MGHRA and CDR2 YSYEKL. CDR3 loop: CASSQTPGQLYEQYF. In DNA, the CDR3 is TGCGCCAGCAGCCAAACCCCGGGACAGCTCTACGAGCAGTACTTC.

The genes are TRBV2 and TRBJ1-6; no reliable D call. V was cut by 3 bases and J by 6 bases, with 9 bases left in between. CDR3 length: 14 residues. From germline, CDR1 is SNHLY and CDR2 FYNNEI. CDR3 loop: CASSERQVNSPLHF. CDR3 DNA sequence: TGTGCCAGCAGTGAGCGCCAGGTTAATTCACCCCTCCACTTT.

The V call is TRBV6-2 or TRBV6-3, the J call TRBJ2-1; D not certain. The CDR3 consists of 11 residues. Germline values: CDR1 MNHEY, CDR2 SVGEGT. Trimming shortened V by 6 bases and J by 7 bases, and 7 bases separated the two germline ends. Here the CDR3 reads CASSQANEQFF. The CDR3 DNA reads as TGTGCCAGCAGCCAAGCTAATGAGCAGTTCTTC.

The J gene is TRBJ1-4, the V gene TRBV5-6; D uncertain. CDR3 length: 13 amino acids. Germline-derived CDR1 and CDR2 are SGHDT and YYEEEE. Deletions cut 4 bases from V and 5 bases from J, with 9 bases between. CDR3 sequence: CASSLDSNEKLFF. The CDR3, as DNA: TGTGCCAGCAGCCTCGACTCGAATGAAAAACTGTTTTTT.

This chain links TRBV12-3 or TRBV12-4 with TRBJ2-3; the D gene is possibly TRBD1 (6 bases). V lost 0 bases and J 11 bases, leaving 12 bases between the germline ends. The CDR3 is made up of 13 amino acids. CDR3 bases: TGTGCCAGCAGTTTAGCGCTACAGGGAAAGCAGTATTTT. Amino acids: CASSLALQGKQYF.

The chain carries TRBV5-1 and TRBJ2-7; a weak D match, TRBD1 (5 bases). Germline V gene sequence: CDR1 SGHRS, CDR2 YFSETQ. The CDR3 runs to 14 residues. V dropped 4 bases and J dropped 3 bases, with 14 bases sitting between them. The CDR3 nucleotides are TGCGCCAGCAGCCCCTTCCTTGACAGCTACGAGCAGTACTTC. Amino acid sequence: CASSPFLDSYEQYF.

The V gene is TRBV5-8, the J gene TRBJ1-1; D is possibly TRBD1 (5 bases). Trimming took off 5 bases at V and 1 base at J, with 9 bases between the two ends. Germline CDR1 and CDR2: SGHTS and YDEGEE. The CDR3 consists of 13 residues. The CDR3 sequence is CASRVQGNTEAFF. Written as DNA, the CDR3 is TGTGCCAGCAGAGTTCAGGGGAACACTGAAGCTTTCTTT.

The genes are TRBV7-2 and TRBJ1-3, with D hard to call. This CDR3 is 14 amino acids long. V gave up 1 base and J gave up 3 bases, with 7 bases separating them. The germline gives CDR1 SGHTA, CDR2 FQGNSA. The CDR3 spells CASSLVHDGNTIYF. Here the CDR3 DNA reads TGTGCCAGCAGCTTAGTACACGATGGAAACACCATATATTTT.